A selection of T cell receptor beta chains follows, all from one sample in a study of blood T cell repertoires in COVID-19. Clones were sequenced by immunoSEQ multiplex PCR, and TCRdb holds only the in-frame ones, with some missing. The sample contains roughly 250,000 clones, roughly 90% of which appear only once. Sample: PBMCs or T cells enriched from blood (not recorded which). The source is a young woman with acute COVID-19. The CDR3 runs from the conserved cysteine through the conserved F or W. A D gene is named only where the DNA matches it firmly. Rows give clone size only sometimes, using once, few, many, or a class for an expanded clone.

CDR3: CASSRVTGNTEAFF
DNA: TGTGCCAGCAGCCGTGTAACAGGGAACACTGAAGCTTTCTTT
J: TRBJ1-1
V: TRBV2
size: -
D: -

CDR3: CAISEGTGGGNQPQHF
DNA: TGTGCCATCAGTGAGGGGACAGGGGGAGGCAATCAGCCCCAGCATTTT
J: TRBJ1-5
V: TRBV10-3
size: -
D: TRBD1

CDR3: CASGATRGPFYNEQFF
DNA: TGTGCCAGCGGTGCAACGCGGGGACCCTTCTACAATGAGCAGTTCTTC
J: TRBJ2-1
V: TRBV25-1
size: -
D: -

CDR3: CAIRDEDRDHQPQHF
DNA: TGTGCCATCAGGGACGAGGACAGGGACCATCAGCCCCAGCATTTT
J: TRBJ1-5
V: TRBV10-3
size: few
D: TRBD1

CDR3: CASSASRGATSYEQYF
DNA: TGTGCCAGCAGTGCTAGCCGGGGGGCGACAAGCTACGAGCAGTACTTC
J: TRBJ2-7
V: TRBV27
size: -
D: -

CDR3: CASSAFGTGEEKLFF
DNA: TGTGCCAGCAGCGCCTTCGGGACTGGGGAGGAAAAACTGTTTTTT
J: TRBJ1-4
V: TRBV9
size: -
D: -

CDR3: CASSLVAGTHSPLHF
DNA: TGTGCCAGCAGCTTAGTTGCGGGCACCCATTCACCCCTCCACTTT
J: TRBJ1-6
V: TRBV11-2
size: -
D: -

CDR3: CASSEVDRATEAFF
DNA: TGTGCCAGCAGTGAAGTAGACAGGGCCACTGAAGCTTTCTTT
J: TRBJ1-1
V: TRBV25-1
size: -
D: TRBD1

CDR3: CASSTLGQGMYQPQHF
DNA: TGTGCCAGCAGCACCCTGGGACAGGGAATGTATCAGCCCCAGCATTTT
J: TRBJ1-5
V: TRBV5-5
size: -
D: TRBD1

CDR3: CASSRDRVTGYTF
DNA: TGTGCCAGCAGCCGGGACAGGGTAACTGGCTACACCTTC
J: TRBJ1-2
V: TRBV6-5
size: -
D: TRBD1

CDR3: CATSFWGAGGRGANVLTF
DNA: TGTGCCACCAGCTTCTGGGGGGCAGGGGGACGAGGGGCCAACGTCCTGACTTTC
J: TRBJ2-6
V: TRBV15
size: -
D: -

CDR3: CASSLGGQLTGELFF
DNA: TGTGCCAGCAGCTTGGGAGGGCAGTTGACCGGGGAGCTGTTTTTT
J: TRBJ2-2
V: TRBV5-4
size: -
D: -

CDR3: CASSLGANTEAFF
DNA: TGTGCCAGCAGTTTAGGGGCGAACACTGAAGCTTTCTTT
J: TRBJ1-1
V: TRBV28
size: -
D: -

CDR3: CASSARQGADTQYF
DNA: TGTGCCAGCAGCGCCAGACAGGGGGCCGATACGCAGTATTTT
J: TRBJ2-3
V: TRBV9
size: once
D: TRBD1

CDR3: CASSLESMSGYTF
DNA: TGTGCCAGCAGCTTAGAGAGTATGTCTGGCTACACCTTC
J: TRBJ1-2
V: TRBV3-1/TRBV3-2
size: -
D: -

CDR3: CASSLGLSGTEAFF
DNA: TGTGCCAGCAGCTTAGGCCTTTCAGGAACTGAAGCTTTCTTT
J: TRBJ1-1
V: TRBV13
size: -
D: -

CDR3: CASSLTGPGQTYEQYF
DNA: TGTGCCAGCAGCTTAACGGGGCCAGGACAGACCTACGAGCAGTACTTC
J: TRBJ2-7
V: TRBV7-2
size: -
D: -

CDR3: CASEGTGKNEQYF
DNA: TGTGCCAGCGAAGGGACAGGGAAGAATGAGCAGTACTTC
J: TRBJ2-7
V: TRBV2
size: -
D: TRBD1

CDR3: CASRPGSGDSTDTQYF
DNA: TGTGCCAGCAGACCTGGTAGCGGTGATAGCACAGATACGCAGTATTTT
J: TRBJ2-3
V: TRBV27
size: -
D: -

CDR3: CASSFRRDTQYF
DNA: TGTGCCAGCAGTTTTCGGCGGGATACGCAGTATTTT
J: TRBJ2-3
V: TRBV12-3/TRBV12-4
size: -
D: -

CDR3: CASSSDRGGTGELFF
DNA: TGTGCCAGCAGTTCCGACAGGGGAGGTACCGGGGAGCTGTTTTTT
J: TRBJ2-2
V: TRBV27
size: few
D: TRBD1

CDR3: CASSPGDRGYEQYF
DNA: TGTGCCAGCAGTCCCGGGGACAGGGGCTACGAGCAGTACTTC
J: TRBJ2-7
V: TRBV6-2/TRBV6-3
size: -
D: TRBD1

CDR3: CSVEGLAGEKSYNEQFF
DNA: TGCAGCGTTGAAGGACTAGCGGGGGAGAAATCCTACAATGAGCAGTTCTTC
J: TRBJ2-1
V: TRBV29-1
size: few
D: TRBD2

CDR3: CASSYLGQGLRTGELFF
DNA: TGTGCCAGCAGTTACTTGGGACAGGGTTTACGGACCGGGGAGCTGTTTTTT
J: TRBJ2-2
V: TRBV6-2/TRBV6-3
size: -
D: TRBD1

CDR3: CASSDTGGLTNEKLFF
DNA: TGCGCCAGCAGTGATACAGGGGGATTAACTAATGAAAAACTGTTTTTT
J: TRBJ1-4
V: TRBV10-2
size: -
D: TRBD1

CDR3: CASSIRVDSPSYEQYF
DNA: TGTGCCAGTAGTATAAGAGTGGACAGCCCCTCCTACGAGCAGTACTTC
J: TRBJ2-7
V: TRBV19
size: once
D: -

CDR3: CASSRSREGEKLFF
DNA: TGTGCCAGCAGCCGCTCTAGGGAGGGCGAAAAACTGTTTTTT
J: TRBJ1-4
V: TRBV6-5
size: -
D: -

CDR3: CASSTGTGGPFNEKLFF
DNA: TGTGCCAGCAGCACCGGGACAGGGGGTCCCTTTAATGAAAAACTGTTTTTT
J: TRBJ1-4
V: TRBV13
size: -
D: TRBD1

CDR3: CASSSGGPDTQYF
DNA: TGTGCCAGCAGCTCCGGAGGGCCCGATACGCAGTATTTT
J: TRBJ2-3
V: TRBV11-3
size: -
D: -

CDR3: CATSDLGLFYF
DNA: TGTGCCACCAGTGACCTGGGGCTCTTTTACTTC
J: TRBJ2-7
V: TRBV24-1
size: once
D: -

CDR3: CASSLAESAGQYF
DNA: TGTGCCAGCAGTCTAGCAGAGTCCGCCGGGCAGTACTTC
J: TRBJ2-7
V: TRBV2
size: -
D: -

CDR3: CASIASRAWGAEAFF
DNA: TGTGCCAGCATCGCGTCGAGGGCCTGGGGGGCTGAAGCTTTCTTT
J: TRBJ1-1
V: TRBV6-5
size: -
D: -

CDR3: CAWSAGGTQETQYF
DNA: TGTGCCTGGAGTGCCGGGGGGACCCAAGAGACCCAGTACTTC
J: TRBJ2-5
V: TRBV30
size: -
D: TRBD2

CDR3: CASSPGTENYEQYF
DNA: TGTGCCAGCAGCCCAGGGACAGAGAACTACGAGCAGTACTTC
J: TRBJ2-7
V: TRBV6-5
size: -
D: TRBD1

CDR3: CASSLVTSTGDDTEAFF
DNA: TGTGCCAGCAGCTTAGTGACGTCAACAGGGGACGACACTGAAGCTTTCTTT
J: TRBJ1-1
V: TRBV7-9
size: few
D: TRBD1

CDR3: CASSTQQGAPAFF
DNA: TGTGCCAGCAGTACTCAACAGGGGGCTCCGGCTTTCTTT
J: TRBJ1-1
V: TRBV12-3/TRBV12-4
size: -
D: TRBD1

CDR3: CASSQDVQRGEKLFF
DNA: TGCGCCAGCAGCCAAGATGTGCAGAGAGGAGAAAAACTGTTTTTT
J: TRBJ1-4
V: TRBV4-1
size: -
D: -

CDR3: CASSLGQSYEQYF
DNA: TGCGCCAGCAGCTTGGGACAGTCCTACGAGCAGTACTTC
J: TRBJ2-7
V: TRBV5-1
size: -
D: -

CDR3: CASSLATGGDTEAFF
DNA: TGCGCCAGCAGCTTGGCTACAGGTGGGGACACTGAAGCTTTCTTT
J: TRBJ1-1
V: TRBV5-1
size: -
D: -

CDR3: CASRTTESYEQYF
DNA: TGTGCCAGCAGAACGACAGAATCCTACGAGCAGTACTTC
J: TRBJ2-7
V: TRBV6-5
size: -
D: -

CDR3: CASSQDAVRDNEQFF
DNA: TGTGCCAGCAGCCAAGACGCGGTACGTGACAATGAGCAGTTCTTC
J: TRBJ2-1
V: TRBV3-1/TRBV3-2
size: -
D: -

CDR3: CASSFQGPGMEKLFF
DNA: TGTGCCAGCAGCTTCCAGGGCCCTGGGATGGAAAAACTGTTTTTT
J: TRBJ1-4
V: TRBV5-6
size: -
D: -

CDR3: CASSTRQDTGELFF
DNA: TGTGCCAGCAGCACGCGACAGGACACCGGGGAGCTGTTTTTT
J: TRBJ2-2
V: TRBV14
size: -
D: -

CDR3: CSVGWRTGELFF
DNA: TGCAGCGTTGGCTGGCGGACCGGGGAGCTGTTTTTT
J: TRBJ2-2
V: TRBV29-1
size: -
D: -

CDR3: CASSDRQGGGSYEQYF
DNA: TGCGCCAGCAGTGATCGACAGGGCGGAGGATCCTACGAGCAGTACTTC
J: TRBJ2-7
V: TRBV5-1
size: -
D: TRBD1

CDR3: CASSGQGEDSPLHF
DNA: TGTGCCAGCAGTGGACAGGGGGAGGATTCACCCCTCCACTTT
J: TRBJ1-6
V: TRBV6-2/TRBV6-3
size: -
D: TRBD1